One and the same sample provided the 20 T cell receptor beta chains below, sequenced in a study of regulatory T cells in long-lasting Graves disease. Relying on iRepertoire HTBI primers and Arm-PCR of CDR3 regions, the team built TCR beta libraries. TCRdb re-called the multiplex PCR reads through MiXCR, storing one row per CDR3 protein. The table lists over 300,000 distinct CDR3 sequences, 15% to 20% of them singletons, with over 25% in the top ten. The time point was: persistent/refractory GD, antithyroid drugs over 5 years with positive TRAb. Preparation of the TCR library used RNA extracted from PBMCs. The input for sequencing was peripheral blood mononuclear cells (PBMCs), taken when the disease was refractory, from a patient treated with antithyroid drugs. The source is a female donor with Graves disease.

This clonotype was detected only once. An end of the junction differs from the germline gene, which may be a read error. The chain joins TRBV5-1 to TRBJ1-5; D is ambiguous. Germline CDR1 is SGHRS and CDR2 is YFSETQ. The CDR3 loop spans 13 amino acids. Here the CDR3 reads CTSSLGSNQPQHF. The CDR3 coding sequence is TGCACCAGCAGCTTGGGTAGCAATCAGCCCCAGCATTTT.

For this clonotype: Being one base from a much bigger clone, this may be a read error. The chain combines TRBV6-1 with TRBJ2-7; weak D call: TRBD2 (6 bases). In germline, CDR1 is MNHNS, CDR2 SASEGT. Trimming shortened V by 5 bases and J by 0 bases, and 14 bases separated the two germline ends. The CDR3 covers 15 residues. The CDR3: CASSRGGRASYEQYF. DNA for the CDR3: TGTGCCAGCAGTCGGGGAGGAAGGGCCTCCTACGAGCAGTACTTC.

This chain joins TRBV7-2 and TRBJ2-7, with TRBD1 identical over 8 bases. V dropped 5 bases and J dropped 4; count of bases not matched to a gene: 10. The CDR3 is 15 amino acids. Germline V gene data show CDR1 as SGHTA and CDR2 as FQGNSA. CDR3 coding DNA: TGTGCCAGCAGCCTATCCCAGGGGGCAATGTACGAGCAGTACTTC. Its protein product is CASSLSQGAMYEQYF.

V gene TRBV19 combines with J gene TRBJ2-2; TRBD1 might be the D (6 bases). Trimming shortened V by 4 bases and J by 0 bases, and 12 bases separated the two germline ends. This CDR3 is built from 16 residues. CDR1 is LNHDA and CDR2 is SQIVND in the germline V gene (reference sequence). CDR3 amino acids: CASSRGPKANTGELFF. The CDR3, as DNA: TGTGCCAGTAGTAGGGGGCCGAAGGCGAACACCGGGGAGCTGTTTTTT. Full variable domain (remainder filled in from reference TRBV19 and TRBJ2-2): DGGITQSPKYLFRKEGQNVTLSCEQNLNHDAMYWYRQDPGQGLRLIYYSQIVNDFQKGDIAEGYSVSREKKESFPLTVTSAQKNPTAFYLCASSRGPKANTGELFFGEGSRLTVL.

This clonotype has a count of ten or more. This chain links TRBV6-1 with TRBJ1-2, with TRBD1 matching over 7 bases. This CDR3 has 16 amino acids. The germline CDR1 and CDR2 sequences are MNHNS and SASEGT. V shed 1 base, J shed 5 bases, and the junction held 10 bases outside the gene matches. CDR3 loop: CASSEVVPTGRYGYTF. The CDR3 region has the DNA TGTGCCAGCAGTGAAGTAGTCCCGACAGGGAGGTATGGCTACACCTTC.

On this clonotype itself: This clone may be a read error of a much larger clone one base away. This chain links TRBV18 with TRBJ1-4, with unresolved D. Germline lookup yields CDR1 KGHSH and CDR2 LQKENI. This CDR3 is 14 amino acids long. The CDR3 DNA is TGTGCCAGCTCACCGGGGAGCTCTGTCGAAAAACCGTTTTTT. It yields the protein CASSPGSSVEKPFF.

Many counts were recorded for this clonotype. The chain joins TRBV12-3 or TRBV12-4 to TRBJ2-2; 10 nucleotides match TRBD2. The CDR3 extends over 16 amino acids. The junction had 7 bases not matched to a gene; V was cut back by 5 bases and J by 4 bases. The CDR3 region is CASSMGLARLTGELFF. The DNA of the CDR3 is TGTGCCAGCAGTATGGGACTAGCGAGACTCACCGGGGAGCTGTTTTTT.

The sample holds a few counts of this clonotype. The chain has TRBV12-3 or TRBV12-4 and TRBJ1-3, with D uncertain. The CDR3 loop spans 16 amino acids. The V end was cut by 5 bases, the J end by 1 base, with 15 bases between. CDR3 loop: CASSPFRAWSGNTIYF. CDR3 nucleotide sequence: TGTGCCAGCAGTCCCTTCCGTGCCTGGTCTGGAAACACCATATATTTT.

This clonotype was seen many times. The V gene is TRBV5-1, the J gene TRBJ1-1; 7 nucleotides match TRBD1. This CDR3 region has 16 residues. V was clipped by 4 bases and J by 7 bases; unmatched bases: 16. CDR1 is SGHRS, CDR2 YFSETQ, per germline. CDR3: CASSLARDSRKREAFF. The CDR3, as DNA: TGCGCCAGCAGCCTCGCTCGGGACAGTCGAAAGCGTGAAGCTTTCTTT.

The V gene is TRBV4-1, the J gene TRBJ2-2, with TRBD2 matching 9 bases. Germline V gene data show CDR1 as MGHRA and CDR2 as YSYEKL. The CDR3 extends over 17 amino acids. The junction had 6 bases not matched to a gene; V was cut back by 2 bases and J by 2 bases. The CDR3 DNA reads TGCGCCAGCAGCCAACTTGCGGGGGGGATTAACACCGGGGAGCTGTTTTTT. Amino acid sequence: CASSQLAGGINTGELFF.

This chain joins TRBV7-6 and TRBJ2-2, with 8 bases lining up with TRBD1. This CDR3 spans 15 amino acids. The junction had 7 bases not matched to a gene; V was cut back by 4 bases and J by 6 bases. CDR1 and CDR2 from the germline V gene are SGHVS and FNYEAQ. DNA for the CDR3: TGTGCCAGCAGCTATGGACAGGGCTCCGCCGGGGAGCTGTTTTTT. Translation gives CASSYGQGSAGELFF.

This clonotype has a handful of counts. V and J are TRBV24-1 and TRBJ2-2; 8 nucleotides agree with TRBD1. Losses at the gene ends were 4 bases for V and 4 bases for J; bases not matched to a gene: 10. The CDR3 runs to 17 residues. In germline, CDR1 is KGHDR, CDR2 SFDVKD. CDR3 DNA: TGTGCCACCAGTGACCTCTTCAGGGGGCCCGGCACCGGGGAGCTGTTTTTT. Protein sequence: CATSDLFRGPGTGELFF.

This clonotype occurred many times. This chain connects TRBV28 to TRBJ1-4, with D hard to call. Per germline, CDR1 MDHEN and CDR2 SYDVKM. V gave up 5 bases and J gave up 7 bases, with 8 bases separating them. The CDR3 runs 12 residues. The DNA of the CDR3 is TGTGCCAGCAGTCCCGGACGTGAAAAACTGTTTTTT. This gives the protein CASSPGREKLFF.

The genes are TRBV4-3 and TRBJ1-2, with a weak D call TRBD1 (5 bases). V was pared by 0 bases and J by 2 bases, with 13 bases between. Per germline, CDR1 LGHNA and CDR2 YSLEER. The CDR3 totals 16 residues. The CDR3 reads CASSQDITGRNYGYTF. In DNA, the CDR3 is TGCGCCAGCAGCCAAGATATAACAGGAAGAAACTATGGCTACACCTTC.

Ten or more counts support this clonotype. The chain uses TRBV7-8 and TRBJ1-5; D remains unclear. The germline gives CDR1 SGHVS, CDR2 FQNEAQ. This CDR3 contains 15 residues. V was pared by 0 bases and J by 0 bases, with 6 bases between. CDR3 DNA sequence: TGTGCCAGCAGCTTAGCGCGGGTTAGCAATCAGCCCCAGCATTTT. Translating gives CASSLARVSNQPQHF. The entire variable domain, with the rest obtained from reference TRBV7-8 and TRBJ1-5, is as follows: GAGVSQSPRYKVAKRGQDVALRCDPISGHVSLFWYQQALGQGPEFLTYFQNEAQLDKSGLPSDRFFAERPEGSVSTLKIQRTQQEDSAVYLCASSLARVSNQPQHFGDGTRLSIL.

The chain carries TRBV6-1 and TRBJ2-1; D is perhaps TRBD1 or TRBD2 (6 bases each). Germline CDR1 and CDR2: MNHNS and SASEGT. The CDR3 has 12 amino acids. The V and J ends lost 8 bases and 8 bases respectively, with 13 bases between them. The CDR3 protein is CASQRRGDEQFF. CDR3 DNA: TGTGCCAGCCAACGGAGGGGGGATGAGCAGTTCTTC.

V gene TRBV7-8 combines with J gene TRBJ1-2; perhaps TRBD1 as D (6 bases). Between the trimmed V and J ends, which lost 0 bases and 8 bases, there was a span of 16 bases. The CDR3 is made up of 15 amino acids. The germline V gene has CDR1 SGHVS and CDR2 FQNEAQ. CDR3 nucleotide sequence: TGTGCCAGCAGCTTAGCAGGGGCACAGGGTAAAGGCTACACCTTC. Translating it yields CASSLAGAQGKGYTF. Full variable domain (outside the CDR3, taken from reference TRBV7-8 and TRBJ1-2): GAGVSQSPRYKVAKRGQDVALRCDPISGHVSLFWYQQALGQGPEFLTYFQNEAQLDKSGLPSDRFFAERPEGSVSTLKIQRTQQEDSAVYLCASSLAGAQGKGYTFGSGTRLTVV.

This clonotype was detected ten times or more. The DNA for the CDR3 is TGTGCCAGCAGTTCTTGGACAGGGGGGCGTGGCTACACCTTC. It translates to CASSSWTGGRGYTF. The chain combines TRBV27 with TRBJ1-2, with 10 bases that match TRBD1. V trimming: 4 bases; J trimming: 7 bases; junction bases outside the gene matches: 6. CDR3 length: 14 residues. CDR1 MNHEY and CDR2 SMNVEV come from the germline V gene (reference sequence).

The sample holds many counts of this clonotype. This chain uses TRBV27 with TRBJ2-5, with D possibly being TRBD1 (7 bases). V lost 6 bases, J lost 6 bases, and 17 bases lay in between. Germline V gene sequence: CDR1 MNHEY, CDR2 SMNVEV (reference sequence). The CDR3 sequence is 14 residues long. Here the CDR3 DNA reads TGTGCCAGCAGAAGAGCAGGGGGGACAAAGACCCAGTACTTC. Its translation: CASRRAGGTKTQYF.

This clonotype was seen many times. The chain recombines TRBV7-6 with TRBJ1-1; TRBD1 agrees at 10 bases. J was trimmed by 4 bases and V by 1 base; bases with no gene match: 6. Germline V gene sequence: CDR1 SGHVS, CDR2 FNYEAQ. The CDR3 covers 16 residues. CDR3 DNA sequence: TGTGCCAGCAGCTTAGATGACAGGGGGCTGCGCACTGAAGCTTTCTTT. Protein sequence: CASSLDDRGLRTEAFF.